The present T cell receptor (beta chain) was sequenced within a study of glioma-infiltrating T cells after dendritic cell vaccination listed by TCRdb under 2016. Concerning the study at large: The cohort comprised around 15 glioblastoma patients from Phase I and II dendritic cell vaccination trials, 9 newly diagnosed and 6 with recurrent disease. Each patient was given three intradermal dendritic cell vaccine injections, spaced two weeks apart, in the arm below the axilla. The vaccine was prepared from monocyte-derived dendritic cells that were cultured for seven days with IL-4 and GM-CSF and then pulsed overnight with autologous tumor lysate. Survival after dendritic cell vaccination was correlated with TCR sequencing metrics such as TIL content and the overlap between tumor and blood repertoires. Deep sequencing of TCR beta CDR3 regions was used to quantify tumor-infiltrating lymphocyte content and compare tumor and blood repertoires in dendritic cell-vaccinated glioblastoma patients. Autologous tumor lysate-pulsed dendritic cell vaccination was administered to the patients between 2003 and 2012. Results and caveats for the whole study, not just this receptor: The cohort was small and heterogeneous, with few patients having full blood and tumor sets and even fewer initial-recurrent tumor pairs. The response model built on TCR overlap across three groups was characterized as speculative, with prospective validation still needed. Longer time to progression and overall survival after dendritic cell vaccination were predicted by higher estimated pretreatment TIL content. No direct relationship between TCR clonality and survival was found, suggesting that a diverse polyclonal response may matter.

Spanning cysteine to phenylalanine, the CDR3 consists of 14 amino acids. Only the CDR3 part of the read is kept: 42 bases, read in frame from the first base. V is cut back by 7 bases and J by 4 bases, with 7 bases in the junction unmatched. In the germline V gene, CDR1 corresponds to SQVTM and CDR2 to ANQGSEA. The time point tag for this specimen amounts to: after dendritic cell vaccination, including at tumor progression/relapse. Selection of patients required sufficient residual fresh-frozen tumor tissue and over two years of available survival data. Although molecular status otherwise differed among the glioblastoma patients, no patient had an isocitrate dehydrogenase mutation. PBMC were collected before vaccination, two weeks after the third vaccination, and at tumor progression when it occurred. The Qiagen DNeasy Blood extraction Kit was used to extract genomic DNA. Using the immunoSEQ assay, TCRB CDR3 regions were amplified from about 1.9 micrograms of genomic DNA, or from all available DNA when less than that was on hand. The multiplex PCR employed 60 forward primers targeting TCR V beta segments and 13 reverse primers targeting J beta segments. To estimate the number of reads per starting template, synthetic control templates were added to each sample at limiting dilution. The Illumina HiSeq System generated 87 bp sequencing reads. In the paper's pipeline: PCR and sequencing errors were removed by merging closely related sequences with a nearest neighbor algorithm. TCR overlap was measured as the percentage of unique tumor TCR beta sequences also present in the same patient's peripheral blood. Held by TCRdb, this immuneACCESS table contains in-frame sequences only and omits some clones. Under half of the omission traces to an unresolved V gene where checked; the cause of the rest is unknown. D and trimming were read from the DNA, whereas the V and J calls and clone size are those reported in that table. This sample has about 65,000 clones in its table, and 86% of those were observed once. The top ten constitute 9.5% to 13% of the sample.

This clone was detected only a few times. Its antigen has not been determined. Qualities for individual bases were not recorded, and no much larger clone is one base off. Recombination linked TRBV29-1 to TRBJ2-5, with 12 bases matching TRBD2. Specimen: blood, collected after dendritic cell vaccination. The sequence was obtained from a human donor with glioblastoma. The CDR3 loop reads CSALAGGIGETQYF. The DNA reads TGCAGCGCCCTAGCGGGAGGGATAGGAGAGACCCAGTACTTC.